Detailed here is one TCR beta chain. What this receptor recognizes is not known. The sample holds no much larger clone one base away, and base qualities are not on file. Ficoll-Paque density gradient centrifugation was used to isolate PBMCs. From the germline V gene (reference sequence), CDR1 is LGHDT and CDR2 is YNNKEL. The CDR3 spans 17 residues, from the cysteine through the phenylalanine. Just CDR3 DNA is preserved here, 51 bases in frame from base 1. Trimming removed 2 bases from V and 9 bases from J; the gene matches leave 7 bases unexplained. This sample was included in a study of T-cell memory formation after mild COVID-19 (dated by TCRdb to the early 2020s). General notes on the study: TCR sequence clusters from the two donors were largely donor specific. Two young, previously healthy adult volunteers, one female and one male, were included in the cohort. Longitudinal TCRalpha and TCRbeta repertoire sequencing tracked T-cell clones expanding and contracting after mild COVID-19 in two donors. Findings and caveats that apply to the study as a whole: Balanced CD4/CD8 phenotypes were observed for clones contracting from day 15 to 85, whereas a bias towards CD4+ was observed for a second wave of clones expanding from day 15 to 37. Only two mild cases were covered in the study, and larger cohorts including severe cases with pre-infection samples were considered necessary. Some responding clones were detected in pre-infection memory, which suggested that pre-existing cross-reactive memory T cells had joined the SARS-CoV-2 response. Contracting CD4+ clones were located mainly in the CM and EM memory subsets, whereas CD8+ clones were found to be enriched in EMRA. SARS-CoV-2 specificity was not confirmed for the second-wave clones peaking on day 37.

The reads were generated on an Illumina NovaSeq 6000. TCRalpha and TCRbeta cDNA libraries were constructed by 5'RACE with constant-segment primers, with sample barcodes and unique molecular identifiers being introduced. RNA was extracted from every sample with Trizol reagent. Amplification of the libraries took two PCR steps, and the second step added a second sample barcode plus Illumina TruSeq adapters. The libraries were sequenced on an Illumina NovaSeq using 2 x 150 bp paired-end reads. In the authors' own workflow: Reads were demultiplexed and collapsed into UMI-guided consensus sequences with migec v1.2.7. Using mixcr v2.1.11, UMI consensuses were aligned to TRA and TRB V and J templates and then assembled into clonotypes. Clonotypes were classified as expanded or contracted when called significant by both edgeR and NoisET, with noise models trained on biological replicates. edgeR calls used a false discovery rate-adjusted p below 0.01 and a log2 fold-change threshold of 1. As an exploratory analysis of dynamics, max-normalized trajectories of the 1000 most abundant clonotypes were examined by PCA with hierarchical clustering. Separately sequenced CD4+ and CD8+ repertoires were used to assign a CD4 or CD8 phenotype to each responding clone. TCRdb reprocessed the public reads (quality trimming at Q25 with fastp, clone calling with MiXCR) and kept in-frame beta chains. Rows with a matching CDR3 protein are joined into one entry that keeps the most common DNA and genes. TCRdb's processing, not the authors' own work, is the source of the V and J calls. This sample lists about half a million distinct CDR3 sequences; 18% were detected once. The top ten clonotypes cover 10% to 15% of the sample.

The clonotype comes from an adult woman who had mild COVID-19 (a few samples of this study predate the infection). The sample titles of this study are shuffled in the database, so cell type and time point are left out; the donor was told from shared clones. Material for sequencing was PBMCs or a T cell subset sorted from them (not recorded which). The chain employs TRBV3-1 and TRBJ2-1; TRBD2 matches 16 bases in the middle. The CDR3 is CASSQPGTSGGGGEQFF. The nucleotide sequence is given as TGTGCCAGCAGCCAACCCGGGACTAGCGGGGGGGGAGGTGAGCAGTTCTTC.